This T cell receptor (beta chain) was identified during a study of cytomegalovirus exposure and HLA in healthy donors. Overall study findings and caveats: Both high specificity and high sensitivity reportedly marked the classifier's diagnosis of cytomegalovirus status.

Trimming took 4 bases from V and 5 from J; bases not matched to a gene: 3. Germline V gives CDR1 SGHRS, CDR2 YFSETQ. The CDR3 is 13 amino acids. A note on this clone: Its target is not known.

This PCR relied on a set of 60 Vbeta primers and 13 Jbeta primers. Sequenced by immunoSEQ multiplex PCR; TCRdb stores in-frame clones only, minus some. Altogether 95,000 to 150,000 clones are present, nearly 65% being singletons, with the ten largest covering 8% to 10%. The sequenced material came from PBMCs. The V call is TRBV5-1, the J call TRBJ2-5; 9 bases match TRBD1. The source of this sequence is a man between 35 and 55 years old in good health and CMV-seropositive. This CDR3 reads CASSSGQGETQYF. The DNA of the CDR3 is TGCGCCAGCAGCAGCGGACAGGGGGAGACCCAGTACTTC.